Listed below are T cell receptor beta chains from one sample, sequenced in a study of PD-1 blockade in classical Hodgkin lymphoma. The protocol was immunoSEQ multiplex PCR, while the TCRdb copy is restricted to in-frame clones and leaves out a portion. The sample lists 20,000 or so clones, roughly 75% occurring once. Specimen: peripheral blood mononuclear cells (PBMCs), collected before the second cycle of nivolumab. These receptors all stem from a human donor with classical Hodgkin lymphoma. CDR3s include the opening cysteine and the closing phenylalanine or tryptophan.

J: TRBJ2-1; V: TRBV19; CDR3: CASRGGGSGSHNEQFF
J: TRBJ1-2; V: TRBV14; CDR3: CASSLGLLYGYTF
J: NA; V: TRBV6-5; CDR3: CASSGQLLDYEQYF
J: TRBJ2-7; V: TRBV5-8; CDR3: CASSLLGQWVYF
J: TRBJ2-5; V: TRBV5-1; CDR3: CASSLGIWETQYF
J: TRBJ2-4; V: TRBV7-2; CDR3: CASSGSGRAIAYF
J: TRBJ2-1; V: TRBV6-5; CDR3: CASRRVTSGVHEQFF
J: TRBJ1-2; V: TRBV6-5; CDR3: CASSYQEGFGGYTF
J: TRBJ2-6; V: TRBV9; CDR3: CASSVGGANVLTF
J: TRBJ1-3; V: TRBV18; CDR3: CASSPLRTPGNTIYF
J: TRBJ1-2; V: TRBV6-5; CDR3: CASSYLTGAYGYTF
J: TRBJ2-4; V: TRBV4-2; CDR3: CASSQESQGARGPGNIQYF
J: TRBJ2-1; V: TRBV29-1; CDR3: CSVEGSGNYNEQFF